This TCR beta chain was identified during a study of blood T cell repertoires in COVID-19. Whole-study context: From the United States, Italy and Spain came samples of acute and convalescent COVID-19. T cells, B-cell-depleted T cells, or PBMCs supplied cDNA or gDNA.

This CDR3 is built from 16 residues. Germline V gives CDR1 MNHNY, CDR2 SVGAGI (reference sequence). V lost 5 bases and J lost 2, with 16 bases in between. Assay: immunoSEQ multiplex PCR; the TCRdb copy retains only in-frame clones and omits some. The table records 250,000 to 300,000 clones, more than 85% of them present only once. This sequence joins TRBV6-6 and TRBJ1-5; D is possibly TRBD1 (5 bases). This sequence was found in a man aged 18-30 years with active or convalescent COVID-19. The specimen sequenced was peripheral blood. This CDR3 is CASSPPSQGGNQPQHF. DNA of the CDR3: TGTGCCAGCAGTCCTCCGAGCCAGGGTGGCAATCAGCCCCAGCATTTT.